This T cell receptor (beta chain) was observed in a study of blood T cell repertoires in COVID-19 (dated by TCRdb to 2018 to 2020). At the level of the whole study: The collaborator samples originated in the United States, Italy and Spain and spanned the acute and convalescent phases of COVID-19. The repertoires were made available in a free public database intended to serve as a resource for research on the immune response to SARS-CoV-2. Where HLA class I and class II types were available, the types were taken from metadata supplied by the sample provider, not from assay-based typing. A de-identified subject ID, COVID-19 status, age in years and sex were almost always included in the sample metadata. Samples came from the ongoing ImmuneRACE study (first 160 participants) plus 1,254 subjects from 6 global collaborators. The prospective study material was composed of cDNA or gDNA derived from T cells, B-cell-depleted T cells, or PBMCs. Deeply sampled blood TCRbeta repertoires from subjects exposed to, actively infected with, or recovered from COVID-19 were included in the dataset.

Participants in the prospective study were enrolled through a virtual design, were aged about 18 to 100 years, and lived in about 25 United States geographic areas. In the prospective study, cohorts were assigned on the basis of participant-reported clinical history obtained from a screening survey and a study questionnaire. For ImmuneRACE Cohort 3, a participant was defined as recovered based on two consecutive negative NP/OP PCR tests, clearance by a healthcare professional, or resolution of symptoms. In the prospective study, whole blood, serum and a nasopharyngeal or oropharyngeal swab were collected from each participant by mobile phlebotomists. Additional blood draws and questionnaires over an approximately 2-month period could optionally be provided by prospective study participants. Before DNA extraction, prospective study blood samples were shipped either frozen or at room temperature.

Worth noting for this clone: It lacks a known antigen. No quality values exist for individual bases; no much larger clone is one base distant.

TCRbeta CDR3 regions were amplified from genomic DNA using the immunoSEQ Assay, a bias-controlled multiplex PCR. The paper's processing steps were these. Nucleated cell counts per sample were estimated from amplification of reference gene primers within the assay. To quantify the absolute abundance of each unique TCRbeta CDR3 rearrangement, sequence reads were collapsed and filtered. For each sample, productive Simpson clonality was calculated as the square root of Simpson's diversity index across productive rearrangements. Drawn from immuneACCESS, this table holds only the in-frame rearrangements with V and J called that TCRdb kept. Clones are partly lost; checked studies trace under half to an unresolved V gene and leave the rest unexplained. V, J and clone size derive from that table, while D and trimming were established from the DNA sequence. The sample data list fewer than 500,000 clones, and more than 75% of these were observed just once. The ten biggest clones cover 1% to 1.5% of the sample.

Trimming at the junction amounts to 4 bases on V and 0 bases on J, and the germline ends lie 11 bases apart. As encoded in the germline V gene, CDR1 is SGHTS while CDR2 is YDEGEE. Taken from cysteine to phenylalanine, the CDR3 has 16 residues. The retained sequence is limited to the CDR3, 48 bases, with the frame set at the first base. Points the paper makes about the study in general: The quantity of clinical and demographic metadata differed by source and by participant and was supplied without curation.

Recombination linked TRBV5-8 to TRBJ2-6; TRBD1 is possibly the D segment (5 matching bases). The clonotype was recovered from a man aged 25-40 years who had recovered from COVID-19. The sequencing sample was made of PBMCs or T cells enriched from blood (not recorded which). CDR3 reads: CASSTTGYSGANVLTF. The nucleotides read TGTGCCAGCAGCACTACAGGTTACTCTGGGGCCAACGTCCTGACTTTC.